One T cell receptor beta chain is described in this entry. Its antigen is as yet unknown. From germline, CDR1 is MGHRA and CDR2 YSYEKL. V lost 1 base and J lost 4; bases outside the gene matches: 4. The CDR3 contains 16 residues. The sample is drawn from a study of chemoradiotherapy in HPV16-positive cancers. Looking at the study overall: Candidate HPV-specific clones and shared TCR motifs came from a couple of HPV16-positive patients. Study findings and constraints: HPV-responsive T-cell expansion during chemoradiotherapy was linked to improved recurrence-free survival in HPV16-positive patients.

Over chemoradiotherapy, repertoires were sampled more than once. TCRdb keeps only in-frame clones here, not all; method: immunoSEQ multiplex PCR. The sample has 20,000 to 25,000 clones, more than 75% seen once. The input for sequencing was blood, taken from a patient who underwent chemoradiotherapy. The chain links TRBV4-1 to TRBJ2-7; 13 nucleotides match TRBD2. This clonotype originated in a human donor with HPV-associated anogenital cancer. CDR3 loop: CASSQGGLAGKYEQYF. The CDR3 DNA reads as TGCGCCAGCAGCCAAGGGGGACTAGCGGGGAAATACGAGCAGTACTTC.